This T cell receptor (beta chain) stems from a study of blood T cells in healthy people across ages. The wider study: Capture via template switching afforded approximately one barcoded beta molecule per two T cells. Overall study findings and caveats: Per-million-T-cell TCR beta diversity fell roughly linearly with age. Comparison with aged donors showed that long-lived donors had more naive CD4+ cells and higher diversity.

Caucasian, healthy and from Russia, the donors were aged between about 6 and 90. As regards this clonotype: What it binds is unknown.

There are 13 residues in the CDR3. In germline, CDR1 is SGHTA, CDR2 FQGNSA. V was cut by 5 bases and J by 1 base, with 8 bases left in between. Primed by a sample-barcoded 5' primer and a J-beta primer mix, a second PCR proceeded for 7 to 11 cycles. A single record per CDR3 protein comes from TCRdb applying MiXCR to the 5' RACE reads. The sample contains hundreds of thousands of distinct CDR3 sequences, roughly 64% of which appear only once. The sequencing sample was made of blood. The source of this sequence is a man aged 25-40 years in good health. This rearrangement joins TRBV7-2 to TRBJ1-1; D ambiguous. The CDR3 region is CASSALRNTEAFF. The DNA of the CDR3 is TGTGCCAGCAGCGCCCTGAGGAACACTGAAGCTTTCTTT.